Below, 7 T cell receptor beta chains from the same sample are listed, as sequenced in a study of regulatory T cells in long-lasting Graves disease. Time point described: persistent/refractory GD, antithyroid drugs over 5 years with positive TRAb. Making the TCR library involved RNA that had been extracted from PBMCs. Arm-PCR with iRepertoire HTBI primers amplified the CDR3 regions for these TCR beta libraries. MiXCR, applied by TCRdb to the multiplex PCR reads, yields one record per CDR3 protein. The sample has 400,000 to 500,000 distinct CDR3 sequences, about 22% seen once. This specimen consisted of peripheral blood mononuclear cells (PBMCs), obtained when the disease was refractory, from a patient treated with antithyroid drugs. The receptors shown here come from a female donor with Graves disease.

In this sample, this clonotype turned up a few times. The chain links TRBV12-3 or TRBV12-4 to TRBJ2-7; D remains ambiguous. The ends were cut back, 1 base at V and 7 bases at J, with 14 bases in the middle. CDR3 length: 14 amino acids. The CDR3 DNA sequence: TGTGCCAGCAGTTTAGAGTGGGATGTAACTGAGCAGTACTTC. This translates into CASSLEWDVTEQYF.

This chain uses TRBV28 with TRBJ2-7, with TRBD2 identical over 8 bases. The CDR3 runs 11 residues. The V gene's germline CDR1 is MDHEN and CDR2 SYDVKM. For the CDR3, the DNA is TGTGCGACGGCCGGGGGGGGGGGGCAGTACTTC. Translating gives CATAGGGGQYF.

Concerning this clonotype: The germline gene is not matched at one end of the junction; a read error may be the cause. V gene TRBV12-3 or TRBV12-4 combines with J gene TRBJ1-2; 7 bases agree with TRBD1. The CDR3 runs to 14 residues. This CDR3 reads CASTGTVGIYGYTF. CDR3 DNA sequence: TGTGCGAGCACGGGGACAGTAGGGATCTATGGCTACACCTTC.

V is TRBV3-1 and J is TRBJ2-5; 7 bases map to TRBD1. The CDR3 is made up of 15 amino acids. Germline values: CDR1 LGHDT, CDR2 YNNKEL (reference sequence). V dropped 4 bases and J dropped 6; count of bases not matched to a gene: 11. The CDR3 bases are TGTGCCAGCAGCCTTCTGATCCGACAGGGACAGACCCAGTACTTC. It translates to CASSLLIRQGQTQYF.

CDR3 bases: TGTGCCAGTAGTACCCATATGACAGGAATAGCCAAAAACATTCAGTACTTC. It codes for CASSTHMTGIAKNIQYF. The chain is built from TRBV19 and TRBJ2-4; maybe TRBD1 (6 bases). V was clipped by 4 bases and J by 0 bases, with 16 bases between them. CDR1 LNHDA and CDR2 SQIVND come from the germline V gene (reference sequence). The CDR3 has 17 amino acids. The full variable domain, with the rest looked up from reference TRBV19 and TRBJ2-4, is DGGITQSPKYLFRKEGQNVTLSCEQNLNHDAMYWYRQDPGQGLRLIYYSQIVNDFQKGDIAEGYSVSREKKESFPLTVTSAQKNPTAFYLCASSTHMTGIAKNIQYFGAGTRLSVL.

The chain couples TRBV20-1 to TRBJ2-2; 14 nucleotides align to TRBD2. With 6 bases clipped from V and 5 bases from J, the junction kept 5 bases outside the gene matches. The CDR3 contains 15 residues. The germline V gene encodes CDR1 DFQATT and CDR2 SNEGSKA (reference sequence). CDR3 DNA sequence: TGCAGTGCCCGGACTAGCGGGGGGTGGACCGGGGAGCTGTTTTTT. Amino acids: CSARTSGGWTGELFF.

This clonotype was counted a few times. This sequence joins TRBV27 and TRBJ2-2, with 9 bases matching TRBD1. There are 17 residues in the CDR3. The trim removed 5 bases at V and 8 bases at J, leaving 15 bases unmatched. Germline CDR1 and CDR2: MNHEY and SMNVEV (reference sequence). The chain's CDR3 is CASSHITRQGVVGELFF. DNA for the CDR3: TGTGCCAGCAGTCACATCACGAGACAGGGGGTGGTTGGGGAGCTGTTTTTT.